This TCR beta chain was documented in a study of beta chain features in type 1 diabetes. The ends lost 6 bases at V and 7 bases at J; junction bases unmatched: 9. The CDR3 runs 15 residues. Germline V gene sequence: CDR1 SGHTA, CDR2 FQGNSA. Isolated RNA was reverse transcribed in full, so expressed TCRB transcripts were sequenced. The repertoire was sequenced with immunoSEQ multiplex PCR; TCRdb's copy has only in-frame clones and lacks some. The sample has under 130,000 clones, under 30% seen once. Study-wide findings and caveats: Among all four CD4+ subsets, Type 1 diabetes patients had TCRB CDR3s that were moderately but significantly shorter.

It was one heparinised blood draw, averaging roughly 120 mL, that each donor gave. This clone was seen only a few times. Its antigen is not identified. The sample taken for sequencing was central memory CD4+ T cells from blood. This chain joins TRBV7-2 and TRBJ2-2; 9 positions agree with TRBD1. This receptor was identified in a woman between 18 and 30 years old with type 1 diabetes. This chain's CDR3 is CASRVTGGRGGELFF. CDR3 sequence (DNA): TGTGCCAGCAGAGTGACAGGGGGTAGGGGCGGGGAGCTGTTTTTT.